The 26 T cell receptor beta chains presented below share a single source sample, sequenced in a study of CD8+ T cells in alopecia areata. It was cDNA, reverse transcribed from extracted RNA, that served as the sequencing template. Profiling relied on immunoSEQ multiplex PCR, and the TCRdb table lists in-frame clones only, not all of them. The sample lists under 350,000 clones; nearly 60% were seen once. Treatment meaning: oral pan-JAK inhibitor, 5-10 mg twice daily. The specimen comprised CD4+ T cells sorted from blood, sampled at week 24, from a patient treated with tofacitinib. The receptor source for this set is a human donor with alopecia areata.

The chain recombines TRBV27 with TRBJ1-5; D may be TRBD1 (5 bases). CDR1 MNHEY and CDR2 SMNVEV come from the germline V gene (reference sequence). V lost 6 bases, J lost 4 bases, and 13 bases lay in between. This CDR3 is 14 amino acids long. The CDR3, as DNA: TGTGCCAGCAGACCCCGGGACGGAAATCAGCCCCAGCATTTT. Its translation: CASRPRDGNQPQHF.

Only a few counts were recorded for this clone. J is TRBJ1-6 and V is TRBV15; 7 nucleotides line up with TRBD1. The CDR3 sequence is 15 residues long. V gave up 5 bases and J gave up 8 bases; unmatched junction bases: 9. CDR1 and CDR2 from the germline V gene are LNHNV and YYDKDF (reference sequence). The CDR3 loop reads CATSATTGNDSPLHF. CDR3 coding DNA: TGTGCCACCAGCGCGACGACAGGGAATGATTCACCCCTCCACTTT.

V is TRBV6-1 and J is TRBJ2-6; D unresolved. The CDR3 loop spans 17 amino acids. Germline CDR1 reads MNHNS; CDR2 reads SASEGT. V was trimmed by 4 bases and J by 0 bases, leaving 13 bases between them. CDR3 DNA: TGTGCCAGCAGTGTGGGCAGTTCCAGCTCTGGGGCCAACGTCCTGACTTTC. Protein: CASSVGSSSSGANVLTF.

The rearrangement joins TRBV29-1 to TRBJ1-1, with 7 positions matching TRBD1. The CDR3 is 11 residues long. J was trimmed by 4 bases and V by 8 bases; bases with no gene match: 4. The germline V gene encodes CDR1 SQVTM and CDR2 ANQGSEA. The CDR3 sequence: CSTWDSTEAFF. The CDR3 DNA is TGCAGCACCTGGGACAGCACTGAAGCTTTCTTT.

This sequence joins TRBV29-1 and TRBJ2-7, with 9 bases matching TRBD1. Germline V gene sequence: CDR1 SQVTM, CDR2 ANQGSEA. V was clipped by 5 bases and J by 3 bases; unmatched bases: 5. The CDR3 length is 13 residues. Here the CDR3 DNA reads TGCAGCGTTAAGGACAGGGGCCTCTACGAGCAGTACTTC. Its translation is CSVKDRGLYEQYF.

The rearrangement joins TRBV9 to TRBJ1-1; D uncertain. CDR3 length: 12 residues. In germline, CDR1 is SGDLS, CDR2 YYNGEE. Trimming left V 3 bases short and J 5 bases short, with 8 bases between. The CDR3 is CASSGPETEAFF. CDR3 nucleotides: TGTGCCAGCAGCGGTCCCGAGACTGAAGCTTTCTTT.

This clone occurred once. This chain joins TRBV30 and TRBJ1-2; TRBD1 matches at 10 bases. The CDR3 runs to 13 residues. Germline V gene sequence: CDR1 GTSNPN, CDR2 SVGIG (reference sequence). With V trimmed by 5 bases and J by 2 bases, 2 bases remained unmatched. CDR3 region: CAWQTGGNYGYTF. The CDR3 nucleotides read TGTGCCTGGCAGACAGGGGGCAACTATGGCTACACCTTC.

The rearrangement uses TRBV9 and TRBJ2-2; 7 bases line up with TRBD2. V was clipped by 0 bases and J by 6 bases; unmatched bases: 5. This CDR3 is built from 15 residues. CDR1 and CDR2 (germline): SGDLS, YYNGEE. CDR3 nucleotides: TGTGCCAGCAGCGTAGATCCAGGGAGGGCCGGGGAGCTGTTTTTT. Translation gives CASSVDPGRAGELFF.

V gene TRBV7-9 combines with J gene TRBJ2-1; TRBD2 matches at 8 bases. Germline CDR1 SEHNR, CDR2 FQNEAQ (reference sequence). The V gene end was trimmed by 4 bases and the J gene end by 9 bases; junction bases not matched to a gene: 5. The CDR3 loop spans 13 amino acids. CDR3 bases: TGTGCCAGCAGCTCCGGAAGCGGGGGTGAGCAGTTCTTC. Translation: CASSSGSGGEQFF.

This clone came up once. The V gene is TRBV2, the J gene TRBJ2-1, with TRBD2 identical over 8 bases. This CDR3 region has 16 residues. Germline loops: CDR1 SNHLY, CDR2 FYNNEI. The trim removed 4 bases at V and 7 bases at J, leaving 12 bases unmatched. The CDR3 nucleotides read TGTGCCAGCAGTGCCCGGACGGGGGGGAAACGGAATGAGCAGTTCTTC. Amino acids: CASSARTGGKRNEQFF.

The chain recombines TRBV29-1 with TRBJ1-1; D is unclear. V lost 6 bases and J lost 3, with 17 bases in between. The length of the CDR3 is 14 residues. The V gene's germline CDR1 is SQVTM and CDR2 ANQGSEA. The DNA for the CDR3 is TGCAGCGTCCTACCCGTACTTAGGGACACTGAAGCTTTCTTT. It is translated as CSVLPVLRDTEAFF.

This clone was detected only once. The chain is built from TRBV9 and TRBJ1-2; 7 bases map to TRBD1. Trimming at V came to 2 bases and at J to 1 base, leaving 2 bases not matched to a gene. The CDR3 length is 14 residues. CDR1 and CDR2 from the germline V gene are SGDLS and YYNGEE. The CDR3 DNA reads TGTGCCAGCAGCGTGGGACAGAGTAACTATGGCTACACCTTC. It specifies CASSVGQSNYGYTF.

This chain joins TRBV4-1 and TRBJ1-2; 8 bases fit TRBD1. The CDR3 has 14 amino acids. J gave up 2 bases and V 2 bases, and 1 base lay outside the gene matches. The germline CDR1 and CDR2 sequences are MGHRA and YSYEKL. CDR3 DNA: TGCGCCAGCAGCCAACGGACAGGGAACTATGGCTACACCTTC. This codes for CASSQRTGNYGYTF.

The chain recombines TRBV4-3 with TRBJ2-7; D gene uncertain. The CDR3 is 13 residues long. Germline loops: CDR1 LGHNA, CDR2 YSLEER. The V and J ends lost 4 bases and 5 bases respectively, with 12 bases between them. This chain's CDR3 is CASSLLRTDEQYF. Written as DNA, the CDR3 is TGCGCCAGCAGCCTTCTACGGACCGACGAGCAGTACTTC.

For the CDR3, the DNA is TGTGCCAGCAGCCCCGTGGATTCGTCACCCCTCCACTTT. This sequence encodes CASSPVDSSPLHF. The genes are TRBV7-9 and TRBJ1-6, with D unclear. V was pared by 5 bases and J by 10 bases, with 12 bases between. CDR3 size: 13 residues. The V gene's germline CDR1 is SEHNR and CDR2 FQNEAQ (reference sequence).

The chain joins TRBV11-3 to TRBJ2-7; 7 bases line up with TRBD1. The germline gives CDR1 SGHNT, CDR2 YENEEA. V lost 5 bases to trimming and J lost 9 bases; unmatched junction nucleotides: 10. The CDR3 totals 13 residues. CDR3 in DNA: TGTGCCAGCAGCCCTGACCGGGACAGCACGCAGTACTTC. Translation gives CASSPDRDSTQYF.

Note on this clone: Other DNA variants within this sample encode the same CDR3. The chain carries TRBV20-1 and TRBJ2-5, with D unresolved. Looked up from germline, CDR1 is DFQATT and CDR2 is SNEGSKA (reference sequence). The ends were cut back, 1 base at V and 4 bases at J, with 4 bases in the middle. The CDR3 is 11 residues long. The CDR3 region has the DNA TGCAGTGCTAGAGGAGGAGAGACCCAGTACTTC. Amino acid sequence: CSARGGETQYF.

The chain uses TRBV11-2 and TRBJ2-5, with D possibly matching TRBD2 (7 bases). CDR3 size: 15 residues. Between the trimmed V and J ends, which lost 3 bases and 6 bases, there was a span of 17 bases. CDR1 is SGHAT and CDR2 is FQNNGV in the germline V gene. The CDR3 region is CASSLAGAPMKTQYF. Written as DNA, the CDR3 is TGTGCCAGCAGCTTGGCGGGGGCGCCAATGAAGACCCAGTACTTC.

Regarding this clone: Within the sample, other DNA sequences also encode this same CDR3. This rearrangement joins TRBV29-1 to TRBJ1-2; a possible D gene is TRBD1 (5 bases). CDR3 length: 11 residues. Trimming cost V 4 bases and J 3 bases, with 6 bases left between them. Per germline, CDR1 SQVTM and CDR2 ANQGSEA. CDR3 residues: CSVVQDYGYTF. The CDR3 bases are TGCAGCGTTGTACAGGACTATGGCTACACCTTC.

The chain has TRBV4-1 and TRBJ1-6, with unresolved D. This CDR3 region has 14 residues. V was trimmed by 8 bases and J by 10 bases, leaving 18 bases between them. Germline V gene sequence: CDR1 MGHRA, CDR2 YSYEKL. CDR3 protein: CASAETWDGSPLHF. In DNA, the CDR3 is TGCGCCAGCGCCGAGACATGGGATGGATCACCCCTCCACTTT.

This clone was recorded a few times. CDR3 loop: CASMRTGASDRDEQYF. In DNA, the CDR3 is TGTGCCAGTATGCGGACAGGGGCATCCGACCGAGACGAGCAGTACTTC. The V call is TRBV19, the J call TRBJ2-7, with 9 bases aligning to TRBD1. Germline V gives CDR1 LNHDA, CDR2 SQIVND (reference sequence). This CDR3 region has 16 residues. After removal of 7 bases from V and 5 bases from J, the junction contained 15 bases not matched to a gene.

J is TRBJ1-1 and V is TRBV18; no clear D gene. Trimming took off 7 bases at V and 1 base at J, with 13 bases between the two ends. The CDR3 has 14 residues. Per the germline V gene, CDR1 is KGHSH and CDR2 is LQKENI. In nucleotides, the CDR3 is TGTGCCAGCTTCTACGACGCCCGGAACACTGAAGCTTTCTTT. Encoded protein: CASFYDARNTEAFF.

The gene calls are TRBV29-1 and TRBJ2-4; 7 bases fit TRBD1. CDR3 length: 14 residues. Germline CDR1 and CDR2: SQVTM and ANQGSEA. V trimming: 6 bases; J trimming: 4 bases; junction bases outside the gene matches: 9. The CDR3 sequence is CSVSARGSKNIQYF. The CDR3 DNA follows: TGCAGCGTCAGCGCCAGGGGGTCGAAAAACATTCAGTACTTC.

The CDR3 bases are TGTGCCAGCAGCAAGTCGAGGGAGCTAGATACGCAGTATTTT. This sequence encodes CASSKSRELDTQYF. This chain uses TRBV5-4 with TRBJ2-3; D may be TRBD2 (5 bases). The germline CDR1 and CDR2 sequences are SGHNT and YYREEE (reference sequence). Deletions cut 4 bases from V and 5 bases from J, with 14 bases between. The CDR3 runs 14 residues.

The chain recombines TRBV28 with TRBJ1-1, with unresolved D. The CDR3 covers 13 residues. Germline values: CDR1 MDHEN, CDR2 SYDVKM. V lost 8 bases, J lost 0 bases, and 10 bases lay in between. CDR3 region: CASWFSLNTEAFF. DNA for the CDR3: TGTGCCAGCTGGTTCAGCCTGAACACTGAAGCTTTCTTT. Supplemented by reference TRBV28 and TRBJ1-1, the full variable domain reads DVKVTQSSRYLVKRTGEKVFLECVQDMDHENMFWYRQDPGLGLRLIYFSYDVKMKEKGDIPEGYSVSREKKERFSLILESASTNQTSMYLCASWFSLNTEAFFGQGTRLTVV.

A single count supports this clone. In DNA form, the CDR3 reads TGTGCCAGCAGTTTAGTGGGGGGGCCCTACGAGCAGTACTTC. This codes for CASSLVGGPYEQYF. The genes are TRBV27 and TRBJ2-7; TRBD2 is a possible D gene (7 bases). The ends were cut back, 2 bases at V and 2 bases at J, with 10 bases in the middle. CDR1 MNHEY and CDR2 SMNVEV come from the germline V gene (reference sequence). CDR3 length equals 14 residues.